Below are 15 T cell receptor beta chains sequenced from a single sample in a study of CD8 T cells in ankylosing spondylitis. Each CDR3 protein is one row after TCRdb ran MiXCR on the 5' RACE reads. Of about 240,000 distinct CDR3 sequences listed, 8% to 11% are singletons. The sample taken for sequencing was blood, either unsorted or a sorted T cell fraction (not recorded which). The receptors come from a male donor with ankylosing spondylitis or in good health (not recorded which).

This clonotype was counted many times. The CDR3: CASSFSGNGELFF. The CDR3 DNA follows: TGTGCCAGCAGTTTTAGCGGGAACGGGGAGCTGTTTTTT. The chain joins TRBV12-3 or TRBV12-4 to TRBJ2-2, with TRBD2 identical over 8 bases. The CDR3 spans 13 residues. V lost 3 bases, J lost 7 bases, and 1 base stayed unmatched.

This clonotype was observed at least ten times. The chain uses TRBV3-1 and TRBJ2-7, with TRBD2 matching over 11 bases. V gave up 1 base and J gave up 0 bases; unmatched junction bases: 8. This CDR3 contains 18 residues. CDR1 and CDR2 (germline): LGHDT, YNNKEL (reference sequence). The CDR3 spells CASSQAWSSGRFSYEQYF. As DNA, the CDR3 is TGTGCCAGCAGCCAAGCGTGGTCTAGCGGGAGGTTCTCCTACGAGCAGTACTTC.

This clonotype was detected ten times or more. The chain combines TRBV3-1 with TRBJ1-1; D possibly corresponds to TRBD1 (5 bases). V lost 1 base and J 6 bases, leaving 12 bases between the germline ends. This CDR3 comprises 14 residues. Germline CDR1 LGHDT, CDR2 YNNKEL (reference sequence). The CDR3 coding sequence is TGTGCCAGCAGCCAAGTTACAGGCAAATCTGAAGCTTTCTTT. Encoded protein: CASSQVTGKSEAFF.

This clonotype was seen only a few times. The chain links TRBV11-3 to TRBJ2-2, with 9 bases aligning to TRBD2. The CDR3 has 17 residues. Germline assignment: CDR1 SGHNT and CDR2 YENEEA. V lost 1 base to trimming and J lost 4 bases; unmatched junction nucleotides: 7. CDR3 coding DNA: TGTGCCAGCAGCTTAGGAATAGCGGGGGACCTCACCGGGGAGCTGTTTTTT. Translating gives CASSLGIAGDLTGELFF.

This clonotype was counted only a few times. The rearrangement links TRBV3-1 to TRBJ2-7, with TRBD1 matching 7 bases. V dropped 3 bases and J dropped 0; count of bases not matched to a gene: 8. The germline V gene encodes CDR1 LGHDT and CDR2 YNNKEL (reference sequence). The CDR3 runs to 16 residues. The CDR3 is CASSQEWTGVSYEQYF. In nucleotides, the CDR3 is TGTGCCAGCAGCCAGGAATGGACAGGAGTCTCCTACGAGCAGTACTTC.

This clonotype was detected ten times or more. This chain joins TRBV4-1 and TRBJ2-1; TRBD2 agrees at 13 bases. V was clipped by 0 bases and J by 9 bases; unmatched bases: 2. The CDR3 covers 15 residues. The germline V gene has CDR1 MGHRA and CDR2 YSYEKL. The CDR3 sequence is CASSQELAGGFEQFF. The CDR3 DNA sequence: TGCGCCAGCAGCCAAGAACTAGCGGGAGGGTTTGAGCAGTTCTTC.

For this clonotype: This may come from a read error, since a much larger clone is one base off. The CDR3 sequence is CVSSLGSGRRTLHF. The CDR3 DNA sequence: TGTGTCAGCAGTTTAGGGTCAGGGAGGCGTACCCTCCACTTT. The gene calls are TRBV27 and TRBJ1-6, with D maybe TRBD1 (5 bases). The length of the CDR3 is 14 residues. CDR1 MNHEY and CDR2 SMNVEV come from the germline V gene (reference sequence).

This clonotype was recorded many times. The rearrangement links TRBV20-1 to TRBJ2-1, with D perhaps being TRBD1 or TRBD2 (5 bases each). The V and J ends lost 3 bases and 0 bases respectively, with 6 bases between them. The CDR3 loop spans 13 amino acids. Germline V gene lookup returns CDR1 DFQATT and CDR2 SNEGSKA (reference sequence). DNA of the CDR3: TGCAGTGCTAGCGGGGCCTCCTACAATGAGCAGTTCTTC. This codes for CSASGASYNEQFF.

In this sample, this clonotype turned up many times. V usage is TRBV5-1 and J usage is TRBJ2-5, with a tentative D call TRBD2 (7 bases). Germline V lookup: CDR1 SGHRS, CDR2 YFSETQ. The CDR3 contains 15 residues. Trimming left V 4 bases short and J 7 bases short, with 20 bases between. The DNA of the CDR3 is TGCGCCAGCAGCAGCGGGATGACAGGAATTGGGACCCAGTACTTC. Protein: CASSSGMTGIGTQYF. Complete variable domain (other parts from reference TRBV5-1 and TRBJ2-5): KAGVTQTPRYLIKTRGQQVTLSCSPISGHRSVSWYQQTPGQGLQFLFEYFSETQRNKGNFPGRFSGRQFSNSRSEMNVSTLELGDSALYLCASSSGMTGIGTQYFGPGTRLLVL.

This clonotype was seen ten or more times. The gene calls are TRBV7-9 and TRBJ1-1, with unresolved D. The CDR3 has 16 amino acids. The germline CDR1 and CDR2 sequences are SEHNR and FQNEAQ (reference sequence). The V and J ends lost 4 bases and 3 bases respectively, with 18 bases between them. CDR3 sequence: CASSSQHSRGYTEAFF. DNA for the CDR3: TGTGCCAGCAGCTCACAACACTCACGGGGATACACTGAAGCTTTCTTT.

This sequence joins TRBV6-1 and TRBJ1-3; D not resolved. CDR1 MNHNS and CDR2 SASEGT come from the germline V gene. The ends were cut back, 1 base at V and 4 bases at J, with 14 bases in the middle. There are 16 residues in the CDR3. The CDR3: CASSEGAALRGNTIYF. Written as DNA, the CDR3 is TGTGCCAGCAGTGAAGGGGCGGCACTGCGAGGAAACACCATATATTTT.

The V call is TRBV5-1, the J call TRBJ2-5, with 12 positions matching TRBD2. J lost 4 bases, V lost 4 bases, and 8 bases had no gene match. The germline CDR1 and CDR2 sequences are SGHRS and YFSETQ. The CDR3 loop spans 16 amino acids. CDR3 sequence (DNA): TGCGCCAGCAGCACTGGGACTAGCGGGTATTCAGAGACCCAGTACTTC. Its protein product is CASSTGTSGYSETQYF.

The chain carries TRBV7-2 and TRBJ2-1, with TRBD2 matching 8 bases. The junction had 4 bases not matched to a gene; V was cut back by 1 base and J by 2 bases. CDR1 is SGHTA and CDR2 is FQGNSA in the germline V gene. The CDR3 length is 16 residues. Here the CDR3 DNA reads TGTGCCAGCAGCTTAGTACCCGGGGGGGCCTACAATGAGCAGTTCTTC. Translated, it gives CASSLVPGGAYNEQFF.

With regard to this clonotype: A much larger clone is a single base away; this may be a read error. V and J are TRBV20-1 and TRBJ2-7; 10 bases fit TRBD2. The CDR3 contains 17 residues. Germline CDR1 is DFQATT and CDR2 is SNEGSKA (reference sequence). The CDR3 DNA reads TGCTGTGCTAGTGGAGCCCTAGCGGGAGCTGTCCTTTACGAGCAGTACTTC. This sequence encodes CCASGALAGAVLYEQYF.

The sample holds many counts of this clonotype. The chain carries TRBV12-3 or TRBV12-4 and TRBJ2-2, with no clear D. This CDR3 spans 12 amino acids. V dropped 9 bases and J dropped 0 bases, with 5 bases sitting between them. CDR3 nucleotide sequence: TGTGCCAGTCTATCGAACACCGGGGAGCTGTTTTTT. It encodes CASLSNTGELFF.